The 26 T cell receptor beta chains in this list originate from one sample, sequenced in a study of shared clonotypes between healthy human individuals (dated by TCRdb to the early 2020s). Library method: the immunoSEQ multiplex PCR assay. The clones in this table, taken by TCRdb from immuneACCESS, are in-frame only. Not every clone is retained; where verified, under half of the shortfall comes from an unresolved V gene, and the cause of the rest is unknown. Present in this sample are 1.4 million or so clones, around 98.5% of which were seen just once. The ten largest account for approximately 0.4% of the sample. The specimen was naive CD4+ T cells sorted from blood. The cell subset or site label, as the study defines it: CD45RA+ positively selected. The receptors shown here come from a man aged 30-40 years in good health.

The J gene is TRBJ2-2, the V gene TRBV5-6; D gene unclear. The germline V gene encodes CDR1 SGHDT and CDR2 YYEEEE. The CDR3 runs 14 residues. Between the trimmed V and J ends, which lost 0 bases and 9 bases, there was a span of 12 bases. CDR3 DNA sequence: TGTGCCAGCAGCTTGGGACCGAGCCCCCGGGAGCTGTTTTTT. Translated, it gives CASSLGPSPRELFF.

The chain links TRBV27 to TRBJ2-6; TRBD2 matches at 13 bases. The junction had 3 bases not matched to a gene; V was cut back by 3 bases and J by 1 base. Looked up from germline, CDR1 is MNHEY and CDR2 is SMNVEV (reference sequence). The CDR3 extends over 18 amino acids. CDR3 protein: CASSFGLAGVSGANVLTF. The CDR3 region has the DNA TGTGCCAGCAGTTTCGGACTAGCGGGGGTTTCTGGGGCCAACGTCCTGACTTTC.

The CDR3 nucleotides read TGTGCCAGCAGCTCGGATTATGGACTAGCCGAGCAGTACTTC. This encodes CASSSDYGLAEQYF. The chain joins TRBV5-4 to TRBJ2-7; 8 nucleotides agree with TRBD2. V was pared by 3 bases and J by 6 bases, with 8 bases of the junction left unmatched. Germline V lookup: CDR1 SGHNT, CDR2 YYREEE (reference sequence). CDR3 length: 14 amino acids.

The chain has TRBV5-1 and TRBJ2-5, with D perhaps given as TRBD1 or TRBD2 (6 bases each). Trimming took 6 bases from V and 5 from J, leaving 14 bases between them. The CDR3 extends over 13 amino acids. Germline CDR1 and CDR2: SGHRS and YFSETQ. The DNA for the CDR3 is TGCGCCAGCAAGGAGGGGGATCGGGAGACCCAGTACTTC. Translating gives CASKEGDRETQYF.

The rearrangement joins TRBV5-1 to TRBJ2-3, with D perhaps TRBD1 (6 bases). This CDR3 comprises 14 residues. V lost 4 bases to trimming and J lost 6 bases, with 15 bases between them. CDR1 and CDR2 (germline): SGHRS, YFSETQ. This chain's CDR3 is CASSTGQFGDTQYF. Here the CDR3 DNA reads TGCGCCAGCAGCACCGGACAGTTCGGGGATACGCAGTATTTT.

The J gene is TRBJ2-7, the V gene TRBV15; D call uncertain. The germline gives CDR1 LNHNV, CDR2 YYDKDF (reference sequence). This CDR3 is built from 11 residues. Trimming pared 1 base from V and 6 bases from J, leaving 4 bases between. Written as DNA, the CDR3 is TGTGCCACCAGCAGAGCTCGCGAGCAGTACTTC. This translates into CATSRAREQYF.

CDR3 protein: CASSSNKITANQPQHF. CDR3 DNA: TGCGCCAGCAGTAGTAACAAAATCACGGCTAATCAGCCCCAGCATTTT. V and J are TRBV10-2 and TRBJ1-5; D is ambiguous. This CDR3 has 16 amino acids. The germline CDR1 and CDR2 sequences are WSHSY and SAAADI. The V end lost 5 bases, the J end lost 4 bases, and 18 bases lay between the germline ends.

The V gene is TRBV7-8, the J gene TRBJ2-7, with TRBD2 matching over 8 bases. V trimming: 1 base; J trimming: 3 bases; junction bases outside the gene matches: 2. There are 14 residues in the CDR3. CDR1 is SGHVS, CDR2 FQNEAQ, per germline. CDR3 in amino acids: CASSLVLADYEQYF. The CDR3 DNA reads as TGTGCCAGCAGCTTAGTACTAGCGGACTACGAGCAGTACTTC. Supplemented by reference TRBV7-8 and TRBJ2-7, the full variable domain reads GAGVSQSPRYKVAKRGQDVALRCDPISGHVSLFWYQQALGQGPEFLTYFQNEAQLDKSGLPSDRFFAERPEGSVSTLKIQRTQQEDSAVYLCASSLVLADYEQYFGPGTRLTVT.

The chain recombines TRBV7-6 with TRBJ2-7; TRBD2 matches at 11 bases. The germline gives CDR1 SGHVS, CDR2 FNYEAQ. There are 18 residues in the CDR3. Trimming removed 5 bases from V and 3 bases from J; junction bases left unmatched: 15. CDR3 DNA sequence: TGTGCCAGCAGCCTCCGACTAGCGGGAACGACTGACAACTACGAGCAGTACTTC. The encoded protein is CASSLRLAGTTDNYEQYF.

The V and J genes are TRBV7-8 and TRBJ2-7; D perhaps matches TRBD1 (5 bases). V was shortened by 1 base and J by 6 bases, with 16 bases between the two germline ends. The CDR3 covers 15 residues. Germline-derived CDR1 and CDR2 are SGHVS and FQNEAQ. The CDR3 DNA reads TGTGCCAGCAGCTTAGGGGGCGGTAGATCGTCCGAGCAGTACTTC. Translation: CASSLGGGRSSEQYF.

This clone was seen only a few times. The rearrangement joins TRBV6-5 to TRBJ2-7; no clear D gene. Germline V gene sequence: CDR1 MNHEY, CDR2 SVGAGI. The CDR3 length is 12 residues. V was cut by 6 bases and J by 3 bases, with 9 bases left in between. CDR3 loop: CASRTGYYEQYF. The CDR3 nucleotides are TGTGCCAGCAGGACGGGCTACTACGAGCAGTACTTC.

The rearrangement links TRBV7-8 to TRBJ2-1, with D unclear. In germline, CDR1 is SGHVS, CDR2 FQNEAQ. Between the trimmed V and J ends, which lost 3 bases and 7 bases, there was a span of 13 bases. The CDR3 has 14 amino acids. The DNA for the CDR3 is TGTGCCAGCAGCTTGAATGAACTCGAGAATGAGCAGTTCTTC. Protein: CASSLNELENEQFF.

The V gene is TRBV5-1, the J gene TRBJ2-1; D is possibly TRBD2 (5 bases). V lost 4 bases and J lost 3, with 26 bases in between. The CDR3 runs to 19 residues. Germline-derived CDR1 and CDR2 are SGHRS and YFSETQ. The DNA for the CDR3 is TGCGCCAGCAGCCTGGATACCTTTAGCTGGGAGCCCATCTACAATGAGCAGTTCTTC. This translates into CASSLDTFSWEPIYNEQFF.

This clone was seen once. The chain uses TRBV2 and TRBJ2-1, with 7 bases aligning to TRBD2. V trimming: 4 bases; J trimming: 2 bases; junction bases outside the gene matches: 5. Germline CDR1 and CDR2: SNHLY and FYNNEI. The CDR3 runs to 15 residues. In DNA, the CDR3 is TGTGCCAGCAGTGGAAGTCGGGGGGCCTACAATGAGCAGTTCTTC. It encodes CASSGSRGAYNEQFF.

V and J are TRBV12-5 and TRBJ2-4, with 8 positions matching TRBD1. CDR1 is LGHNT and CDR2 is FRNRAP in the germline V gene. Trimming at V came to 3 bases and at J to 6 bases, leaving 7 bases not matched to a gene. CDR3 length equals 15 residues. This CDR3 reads CASGFGDRGGNIQYF. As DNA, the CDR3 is TGTGCTAGTGGTTTTGGAGACAGGGGAGGAAACATTCAGTACTTC.

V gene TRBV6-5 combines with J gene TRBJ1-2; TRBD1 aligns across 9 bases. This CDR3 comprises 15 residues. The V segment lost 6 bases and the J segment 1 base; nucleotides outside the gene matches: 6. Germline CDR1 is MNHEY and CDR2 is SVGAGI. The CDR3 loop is CASRNPTGGNYGYTF. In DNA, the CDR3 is TGTGCCAGCAGGAATCCGACAGGGGGTAACTATGGCTACACCTTC.

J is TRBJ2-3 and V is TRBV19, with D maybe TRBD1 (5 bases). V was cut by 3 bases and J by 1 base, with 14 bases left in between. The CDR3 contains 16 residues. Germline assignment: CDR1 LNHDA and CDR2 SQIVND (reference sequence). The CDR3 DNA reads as TGTGCCAGTAGTATCCATCAGGGAAAGGGCACAGATACGCAGTATTTT. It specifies CASSIHQGKGTDTQYF.

CDR3 amino acids: CASSIGGQVRNEQFF. The CDR3 nucleotides read TGTGCCAGTAGTATAGGGGGGCAAGTCCGCAATGAGCAGTTCTTC. This sequence joins TRBV19 and TRBJ2-1; D is possibly TRBD1 (6 bases). Trimming cost V 1 base and J 6 bases, with 13 bases left between them. The CDR3 runs 15 residues. The germline gives CDR1 LNHDA, CDR2 SQIVND (reference sequence).

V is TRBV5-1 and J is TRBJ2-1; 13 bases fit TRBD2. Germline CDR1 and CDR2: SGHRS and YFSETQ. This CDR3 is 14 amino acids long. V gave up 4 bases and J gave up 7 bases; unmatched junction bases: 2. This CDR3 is CASSTGLAGNEQFF. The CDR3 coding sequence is TGCGCCAGCAGCACGGGACTAGCGGGGAATGAGCAGTTCTTC.

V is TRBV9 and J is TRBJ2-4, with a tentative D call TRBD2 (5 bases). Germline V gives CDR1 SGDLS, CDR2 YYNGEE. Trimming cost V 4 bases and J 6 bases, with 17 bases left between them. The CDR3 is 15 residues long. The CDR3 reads CASSPHMGALNIQYF. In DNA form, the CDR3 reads TGTGCCAGCAGCCCACACATGGGAGCGTTAAACATTCAGTACTTC.

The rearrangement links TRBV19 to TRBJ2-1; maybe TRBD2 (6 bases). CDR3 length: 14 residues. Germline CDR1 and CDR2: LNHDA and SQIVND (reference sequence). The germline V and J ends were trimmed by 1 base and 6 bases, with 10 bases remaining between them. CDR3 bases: TGTGCCAGTAGTATAGCGGGAGATAGCAATGAGCAGTTCTTC. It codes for CASSIAGDSNEQFF.

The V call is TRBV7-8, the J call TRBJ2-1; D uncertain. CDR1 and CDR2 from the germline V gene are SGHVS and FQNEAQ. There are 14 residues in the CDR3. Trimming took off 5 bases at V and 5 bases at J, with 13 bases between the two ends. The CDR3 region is CASSLRPGHNEQFF. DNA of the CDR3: TGTGCCAGCAGCCTCAGGCCCGGACACAATGAGCAGTTCTTC.

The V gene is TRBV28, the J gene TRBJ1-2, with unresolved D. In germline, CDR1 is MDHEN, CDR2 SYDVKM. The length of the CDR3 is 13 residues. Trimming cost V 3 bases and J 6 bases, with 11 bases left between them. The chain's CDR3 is CASSFAPKHGYTF. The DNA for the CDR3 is TGTGCCAGCAGTTTTGCCCCCAAGCATGGCTACACCTTC.

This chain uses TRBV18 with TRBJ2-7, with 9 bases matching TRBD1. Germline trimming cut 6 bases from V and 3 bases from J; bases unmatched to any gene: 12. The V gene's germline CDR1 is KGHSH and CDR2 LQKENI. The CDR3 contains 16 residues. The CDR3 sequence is CASSRQGGENYYEQYF. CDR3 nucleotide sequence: TGTGCCAGCTCTAGACAGGGGGGGGAAAACTACTACGAGCAGTACTTC.

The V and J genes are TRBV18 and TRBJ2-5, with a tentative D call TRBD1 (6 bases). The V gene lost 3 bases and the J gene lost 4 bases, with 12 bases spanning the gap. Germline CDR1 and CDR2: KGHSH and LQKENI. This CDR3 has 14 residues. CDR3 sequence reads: CASSPTGRGETQYF. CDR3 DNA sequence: TGTGCCAGCTCACCGACCGGCAGGGGAGAGACCCAGTACTTC. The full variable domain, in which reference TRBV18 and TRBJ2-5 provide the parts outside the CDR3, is NAGVMQNPRHLVRRRGQEARLRCSPMKGHSHVYWYRQLPEEGLKFMVYLQKENIIDESGMPKERFSAEFPKEGPSILRIQQVVRGDSAAYFCASSPTGRGETQYFGPGTRLLVL.

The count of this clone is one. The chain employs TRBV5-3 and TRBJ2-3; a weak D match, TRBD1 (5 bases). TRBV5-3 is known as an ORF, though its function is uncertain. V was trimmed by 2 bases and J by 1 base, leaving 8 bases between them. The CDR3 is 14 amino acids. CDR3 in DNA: TGTGCCAGAAGCTTTCAAGGGGGCACAGATACGCAGTATTTT. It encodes CARSFQGGTDTQYF.